The 23 T cell receptor beta chains below were found in one sample sequenced in a study of neurological immune-mediated disorders. TCRdb analysed the 5' RACE reads with MiXCR anew, one entry per CDR3 protein. The sample records fewer than 85,000 distinct CDR3 sequences, less than 5.5% being singletons. The sample taken for sequencing was PBMCs. All receptors derive from a woman aged 25 to 39 with multiple sclerosis.

Concerning this clonotype itself: A much larger clone is a single base away; this may be a read error. The chain recombines TRBV19 with TRBJ2-3; D may be TRBD2 (5 bases). The CDR3 covers 14 residues. The V and J ends lost 5 bases and 2 bases respectively, with 11 bases between them. Per germline, CDR1 LNHDA and CDR2 SQIVND (reference sequence). Here the CDR3 reads CASSPGKYTDTQYF. In DNA form, the CDR3 reads TGTGCCAGTAGTCCGGGAAAATACACAGATACGCAGTATTTT. Supplemented by reference TRBV19 and TRBJ2-3, the full variable domain reads DGGITQSPKYLFRKEGQNVTLSCEQNLNHDAMYWYRQDPGQGLRLIYYSQIVNDFQKGDIAEGYSVSREKKESFPLTVTSAQKNPTAFYLCASSPGKYTDTQYFGPGTRLTVL.

This clonotype was counted a few times. A much bigger clone sits one base away, suggesting this may be a read error. The V and J genes are TRBV12-3 or TRBV12-4 and TRBJ1-5; D may be TRBD1 (5 bases). This CDR3 comprises 14 residues. The CDR3 spells CASSLEGTNQPQNF. CDR3 bases: TGTGCCAGCAGTTTAGAGGGGACCAATCAGCCCCAGAATTTT.

This clonotype has at least ten counts. The rearrangement links TRBV20-1 to TRBJ2-1, with 8 bases matching TRBD2. The germline gives CDR1 DFQATT, CDR2 SNEGSKA (reference sequence). Unmatched junction bases numbered 9, after V lost 0 bases and J lost 8 bases. The CDR3 covers 15 residues. CDR3 protein: CSARDLREVSDEQFF. In DNA, the CDR3 is TGCAGTGCTAGAGATCTGCGGGAGGTCTCGGATGAGCAGTTCTTC.

This clonotype was seen ten or more times. This chain links TRBV20-1 with TRBJ2-3; no firm D call. Looked up from germline, CDR1 is DFQATT and CDR2 is SNEGSKA (reference sequence). The CDR3 covers 15 residues. Trimming left V 1 base short and J 3 bases short, with 14 bases between. The CDR3 here is CSARAQGGVTDTQYF. CDR3 DNA: TGCAGTGCTAGAGCCCAAGGTGGGGTTACAGATACGCAGTATTTT.

This clonotype has ten or more counts. The gene calls are TRBV5-6 and TRBJ2-3, with TRBD2 matching over 14 bases. The CDR3 is 17 residues long. The germline CDR1 and CDR2 sequences are SGHDT and YYEEEE. The V segment lost 4 bases and the J segment 4 bases; nucleotides outside the gene matches: 8. The CDR3 spells CASSPGTSGRMADTQYF. The CDR3 region has the DNA TGTGCCAGCAGCCCCGGGACTAGCGGGAGAATGGCAGATACGCAGTATTTT. The whole variable domain, remainder taken from reference TRBV5-6 and TRBJ2-3, is DAGVTQSPTHLIKTRGQQVTLRCSPKSGHDTVSWYQQALGQGPQFIFQYYEEEERQRGNFPDRFSGHQFPNYSSELNVNALLLGDSALYLCASSPGTSGRMADTQYFGPGTRLTVL.

The chain recombines TRBV27 with TRBJ1-5, with a weak D call TRBD1 (5 bases). Germline loops: CDR1 MNHEY, CDR2 SMNVEV (reference sequence). CDR3 length equals 15 residues. V lost 0 bases and J lost 4, with 10 bases in between. This CDR3 is CASSLSEGRNQPQHF. DNA of the CDR3: TGTGCCAGCAGTTTATCTGAGGGGCGTAATCAGCCCCAGCATTTT.

In its sample, this clonotype was seen many times. The rearrangement links TRBV20-1 to TRBJ1-5; a possible D gene is TRBD1 (6 bases). This CDR3 region has 13 residues. With 3 bases removed from V and 9 bases from J, the gap between germline ends came to 15 bases. Germline CDR1 reads DFQATT; CDR2 reads SNEGSKA (reference sequence). CDR3 DNA: TGCAGTGCTAGTGACAGGCCCAGGGGGCCCCAGCATTTT. It translates to CSASDRPRGPQHF.

The table lists this clonotype with a few counts. One end of the junction varies from germline; a read error may be responsible. The chain has TRBV12-3 or TRBV12-4 and TRBJ2-1; D possibly uses TRBD1 or TRBD2 (6 bases each). This CDR3 has 14 amino acids. CDR3 bases: TGTGCCAGCAGTTTAGCGGGGGGCCGGAGCGAGCGGTTCTTC. It translates to CASSLAGGRSERFF.

This clonotype was counted many times. This chain connects TRBV3-1 to TRBJ1-3; weak D call: TRBD1 (5 bases). The CDR3 sequence is 17 residues long. Looked up from germline, CDR1 is LGHDT and CDR2 is YNNKEL (reference sequence). Trimming removed 4 bases at V and 0 bases at J, with 16 bases between. CDR3 loop: CASSPRLGLSSGNTIYF. The CDR3 DNA follows: TGTGCCAGCAGCCCCCGCTTGGGACTGAGCTCTGGAAACACCATATATTTT.

This clonotype was counted many times. The CDR3 region is CACGTGRVTYNEQFF. In DNA, the CDR3 is TGTGCATGCGGGACAGGGCGGGTAACCTACAATGAGCAGTTCTTC. The chain is built from TRBV15 and TRBJ2-1; TRBD1 agrees at 9 bases. CDR3 length equals 15 residues. CDR1 is LNHNV and CDR2 is YYDKDF in the germline V gene (reference sequence).

This clonotype was seen repeatedly, ten times or more. The chain links TRBV5-6 to TRBJ2-3; 12 bases are shared with TRBD2. V was clipped by 4 bases and J by 0 bases; unmatched bases: 9. CDR3 size: 18 residues. Germline CDR1 reads SGHDT; CDR2 reads YYEEEE. The CDR3 spells CASSPRPGTSGSTDTQYF. CDR3 sequence (DNA): TGTGCCAGCAGCCCCCGCCCCGGGACTAGCGGGAGCACAGATACGCAGTATTTT.

This clonotype was seen ten or more times. The J gene is TRBJ2-7, the V gene TRBV3-1; D is unresolved. Germline V lookup: CDR1 LGHDT, CDR2 YNNKEL (reference sequence). The CDR3 spans 11 residues. Trimming shortened V by 4 bases and J by 2 bases, and 3 bases separated the two germline ends. The CDR3 DNA follows: TGTGCCAGCAGCCGCACCTACGAGCAGTACTTC. Translated: CASSRTYEQYF.

At least ten counts were recorded for this clonotype. V gene TRBV19 combines with J gene TRBJ2-1; weak D call: TRBD2 (6 bases). Looked up from germline, CDR1 is LNHDA and CDR2 is SQIVND (reference sequence). The CDR3 totals 15 residues. Trimming left V 4 bases short and J 6 bases short, with 16 bases between. Here the CDR3 DNA reads TGTGCCAGTAGTACGCGGGGAGCCTCGGGCAATGAGCAGTTCTTC. It specifies CASSTRGASGNEQFF.

This clonotype was detected only a few times. This chain connects TRBV3-1 to TRBJ1-5; D may be TRBD1 (6 bases). The CDR3 runs to 15 residues. CDR1 is LGHDT and CDR2 is YNNKEL in the germline V gene (reference sequence). Trimming cost V 3 bases and J 3 bases, with 12 bases left between them. The CDR3 is CASSQGGPTNQPQHF. The CDR3 DNA reads as TGTGCCAGCAGCCAGGGGGGGCCTACCAATCAGCCCCAGCATTTT.

Concerning this clonotype: This may be a read error: a much more frequent sequence differs by one nucleotide. The chain combines TRBV5-1 with TRBJ1-3; 7 nucleotides match TRBD1. Germline V gene sequence: CDR1 SGHRS, CDR2 YFSETQ. The trim removed 4 bases at V and 10 bases at J, leaving 14 bases unmatched. This CDR3 has 15 amino acids. This chain's CDR3 is CASSPGTAQGKTIYF. CDR3 nucleotide sequence: TGCGCCAGCAGCCCGGGGACAGCTCAAGGTAAAACCATATATTTT.

This clonotype was seen a handful of times. This chain connects TRBV11-2 to TRBJ2-3; D not resolved. The CDR3 is 13 amino acids. Looked up from germline, CDR1 is SGHAT and CDR2 is FQNNGV. The V and J ends lost 0 bases and 7 bases respectively, with 8 bases between them. CDR3 sequence: CASSLDLDHTQYF. DNA of the CDR3: TGTGCCAGCAGCTTAGACCTGGATCATACGCAGTATTTT.

This clonotype was observed at least ten times. The CDR3 is CASSGGTSGARTDTQYF. The CDR3 coding sequence is TGTGCCAGCAGCGGAGGGACTAGCGGGGCCCGCACAGATACGCAGTATTTT. The V gene is TRBV9, the J gene TRBJ2-3, with TRBD2 identical over 13 bases. The CDR3 runs to 17 residues. V shed 3 bases and J 1 base; nucleotides not matched to a gene: 5. CDR1 is SGDLS and CDR2 is YYNGEE in the germline V gene.

This clonotype was seen repeatedly, ten times or more. V gene TRBV5-1 combines with J gene TRBJ1-1; 8 nucleotides align to TRBD1. The CDR3 runs 14 residues. Germline CDR1 is SGHRS and CDR2 is YFSETQ. The ends lost 6 bases at V and 4 bases at J; junction bases unmatched: 8. As DNA, the CDR3 is TGCGCCAGCACGACAGGGGTAGGGGGCACTGAAGCTTTCTTT. Amino acid sequence: CASTTGVGGTEAFF. The full variable domain, rest sourced from reference TRBV5-1 and TRBJ1-1, is KAGVTQTPRYLIKTRGQQVTLSCSPISGHRSVSWYQQTPGQGLQFLFEYFSETQRNKGNFPGRFSGRQFSNSRSEMNVSTLELGDSALYLCASTTGVGGTEAFFGQGTRLTVV.

This clonotype was observed many times. The chain uses TRBV7-3 and TRBJ2-3; 13 bases line up with TRBD2. With V trimmed by 7 bases and J by 1 base, 5 bases remained unmatched. CDR3 length: 16 residues. Germline CDR1 SGHTA, CDR2 FQGTGA. The CDR3 coding sequence is TGTGCCAGCACCCTCGGACTAGCGGGGGGCACAGATACGCAGTATTTT. As protein: CASTLGLAGGTDTQYF.

In this sample, this clonotype turned up many times. V gene TRBV5-1 combines with J gene TRBJ2-7; D call uncertain. Trimming took off 0 bases at V and 2 bases at J, with 9 bases between the two ends. Germline CDR1 reads SGHRS; CDR2 reads YFSETQ. This CDR3 has 14 residues. CDR3 sequence: CASSLGPATYEQYF. In DNA form, the CDR3 reads TGCGCCAGCAGCTTGGGTCCGGCTACCTACGAGCAGTACTTC.

This clonotype was detected ten times or more. The V and J genes are TRBV3-1 and TRBJ2-2; D gene uncertain. CDR1 and CDR2 from the germline V gene are LGHDT and YNNKEL (reference sequence). The CDR3 sequence is 14 residues long. Trimming took off 0 bases at V and 2 bases at J, with 4 bases between the two ends. CDR3 nucleotides: TGTGCCAGCAGCCAAGACAGTAACACCGGGGAGCTGTTTTTT. Translating gives CASSQDSNTGELFF.

This clonotype occurred many times. V is TRBV12-3 or TRBV12-4 and J is TRBJ2-7; 12 bases line up with TRBD2. Trimming cost V 6 bases and J 6 bases; bases outside gene matches: 6. The length of the CDR3 is 14 residues. The CDR3, as DNA: TGTGCCAGCAGCCGAGGACTAGCGGGGTTCGAGCAGTACGTC. Translating it yields CASSRGLAGFEQYV.

This clonotype was counted ten times or more. The genes are TRBV2 and TRBJ2-1, with 7 positions matching TRBD2. The germline gives CDR1 SNHLY, CDR2 FYNNEI. With 1 base clipped from V and 2 bases from J, the junction kept 5 bases outside the gene matches. The CDR3 sequence is 16 residues long. In nucleotides, the CDR3 is TGTGCCAGCAGTGAAGATCGGCGGGAGCCCTACAATGAGCAGTTCTTC. Translating gives CASSEDRREPYNEQFF.